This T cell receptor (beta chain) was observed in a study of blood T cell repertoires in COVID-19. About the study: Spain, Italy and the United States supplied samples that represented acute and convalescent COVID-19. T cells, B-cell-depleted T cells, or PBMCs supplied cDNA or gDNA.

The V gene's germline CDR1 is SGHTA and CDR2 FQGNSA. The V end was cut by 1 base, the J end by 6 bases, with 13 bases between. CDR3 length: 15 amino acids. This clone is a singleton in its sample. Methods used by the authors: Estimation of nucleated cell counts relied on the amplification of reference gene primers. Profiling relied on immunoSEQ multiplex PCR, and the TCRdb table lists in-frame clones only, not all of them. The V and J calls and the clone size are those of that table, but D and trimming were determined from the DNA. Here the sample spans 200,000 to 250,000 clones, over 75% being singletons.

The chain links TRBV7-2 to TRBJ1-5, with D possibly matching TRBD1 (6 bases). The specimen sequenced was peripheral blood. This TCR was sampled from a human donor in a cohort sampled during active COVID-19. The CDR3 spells CASSLEGTIVQPQHF. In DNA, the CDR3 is TGTGCCAGCAGCTTAGAAGGGACAATTGTTCAGCCCCAGCATTTT.